The present T cell receptor beta chain was sequenced within a study of blood T cell repertoires in COVID-19. Study context: COVID-19 samples collected from the United States, Italy and Spain covered acute and convalescent phases. T cells, B-cell-depleted T cells, or PBMCs supplied cDNA or gDNA.

As originally analysed: Using reference gene primer amplification, nucleated cell counts were estimated. The data were produced by immunoSEQ multiplex PCR, yet TCRdb's version contains in-frame clones alone and is incomplete. The V and J calls and clone size are taken from that table; D and trimming were inferred from the DNA. The sample includes approximately 41,000 clones, over 75% of them seen just once. V gave up 6 bases and J gave up 1 base, with 9 bases separating them. Looked up from germline, CDR1 is SQVTM and CDR2 is ANQGSEA. This CDR3 has 12 residues. The TCR comes from a man between 35 and 55 years old with active or convalescent COVID-19. The chain uses TRBV29-1 and TRBJ1-1; no clear D. Sequenced material: peripheral blood. CDR3 sequence reads: CSVIGRNTEAFF. The CDR3 DNA reads as TGCAGCGTCATCGGTCGGAACACTGAAGCTTTCTTT.